Following are 8 T cell receptor beta chains from one sample sequenced in a study of response to subunit inactivated influenza vaccine. Each CDR3 protein gets one entry after TCRdb re-called the RT-PCR reads with MiXCR. The sample holds 800,000 to 1,000,000 distinct CDR3 sequences, 21% seen once. The sequencing here drew on PBMCs from blood, taken about 5 days after vaccination. These TCRs come from a man aged 50 or older who received an inactivated influenza vaccine.

This clonotype occurred many times. The chain couples TRBV12-3 or TRBV12-4 to TRBJ2-1, with 12 bases aligning to TRBD2. The length of the CDR3 is 21 residues. The ends lost 6 bases at V and 0 bases at J; junction bases unmatched: 18. In DNA form, the CDR3 reads TGTGCCAGCAGGTCAGCCCCCGGGACTAGCGGGCCACGGAGCTCCTACAATGAGCAGTTCTTC. Protein sequence: CASRSAPGTSGPRSSYNEQFF.

This clonotype appeared once. This chain joins TRBV6-1 and TRBJ2-2, with a weak D call TRBD2 (5 bases). Germline lookup yields CDR1 MNHNS and CDR2 SASEGT. This CDR3 contains 15 residues. The germline V and J ends were trimmed by 4 bases and 3 bases, with 12 bases remaining between them. The CDR3 sequence: CASSAWKADTGELFF. DNA for the CDR3: TGTGCCAGCAGTGCCTGGAAAGCGGACACCGGGGAGCTGTTTTTT.

This clonotype was counted a few times. CDR3 DNA: TGTGCCAGCAGTAACACAAGGACTGAAGCTTTCTTT. Amino acids: CASSNTRTEAFF. The chain is built from TRBV12-3 or TRBV12-4 and TRBJ1-1; the D is unclear. This CDR3 comprises 12 residues. V was clipped by 5 bases and J by 5 bases, with 9 bases between them.

The rearrangement uses TRBV5-6 and TRBJ1-1; TRBD1 is a possible D gene (5 bases). This CDR3 region has 13 residues. The V end was cut by 5 bases, the J end by 7 bases, with 15 bases between. CDR1 SGHDT and CDR2 YYEEEE come from the germline V gene. CDR3 nucleotides: TGTGCCAGCAGTTTAGGGGACGGAAATGAAGCTTTCTTT. This encodes CASSLGDGNEAFF.

The V gene is TRBV4-3, the J gene TRBJ1-2, with 8 bases fitting TRBD1. Trimming removed 3 bases from V and 4 bases from J; junction bases left unmatched: 7. Germline-derived CDR1 and CDR2 are LGHNA and YSLEER. CDR3 length equals 15 residues. The DNA for the CDR3 is TGCGCCAGCAGCCAGATCGGGGACAGGAGCTATGGCTACACCTTC. It specifies CASSQIGDRSYGYTF.

CDR3 nucleotides: TGCGCCAGCAGCAGTAGCGGGCGGAACACCGGGGAGCTGTTTTTT. It is translated as CASSSSGRNTGELFF. J is TRBJ2-2 and V is TRBV5-1, with 7 positions matching TRBD2. V lost 4 bases, J lost 1 base, and 4 bases stayed unmatched. Germline V gene lookup returns CDR1 SGHRS and CDR2 YFSETQ. The CDR3 covers 15 residues.

This clonotype showed up many times. J is TRBJ2-3 and V is TRBV5-1; 8 positions match TRBD2. Germline V gene data show CDR1 as SGHRS and CDR2 as YFSETQ. This CDR3 has 17 residues. After removal of 0 bases from V and 4 bases from J, the junction contained 10 bases not matched to a gene. Written as DNA, the CDR3 is TGCGCCAGCAGCTTGGAGGGTCGCGGGAGGATCGCAGATACGCAGTATTTT. It encodes CASSLEGRGRIADTQYF.

The chain carries TRBV7-8 and TRBJ2-6; D is undetermined. The V gene lost 0 bases and the J gene lost 0 bases, with 15 bases spanning the gap. Germline assignment: CDR1 SGHVS and CDR2 FQNEAQ. This CDR3 spans 19 amino acids. In nucleotides, the CDR3 is TGTGCCAGCAGCTTAGCGCTCGGTAAATTAGGCTCTGGGGCCAACGTCCTGACTTTC. Residues: CASSLALGKLGSGANVLTF. Using reference TRBV7-8 and TRBJ2-6 for the parts outside the CDR3, the full variable domain is GAGVSQSPRYKVAKRGQDVALRCDPISGHVSLFWYQQALGQGPEFLTYFQNEAQLDKSGLPSDRFFAERPEGSVSTLKIQRTQQEDSAVYLCASSLALGKLGSGANVLTFGAGSRLTVL.